The present T cell receptor (beta chain) was sequenced within a study of PD-1 blockade in classical Hodgkin lymphoma. The study, taken as a whole, reports: Repertoire differences lack defined causes, possibly disease activity or prior therapy. Reported baseline diversity: healthy donors highest, relapsed/refractory patients lowest.

About this clone itself: Its antigen is undetermined.

CDR3 size: 13 residues. Germline values: CDR1 ENHRY, CDR2 SYGVKD. Trimming pared 8 bases from V and 3 bases from J, leaving 13 bases between. The protocol was immunoSEQ multiplex PCR, while the TCRdb copy is restricted to in-frame clones and leaves out a portion. Among 31,000 or so clones, about 85% were seen once, and the ten largest hold approximately 2.4%. Relapse was seen in all patients after autologous stem cell transplantation, and brentuximab vedotin exposure was variable. With magnetic negative selection, CD4+ T cells were purified from PBMCs that had been thawed. Responses achieved at best were complete response, partial response or progressive disease.

The sequence was obtained from a human donor with classical Hodgkin lymphoma. The chain couples TRBV10-3 to TRBJ1-1; maybe TRBD1 (6 bases). The source material was CD4+ T cells from blood, sampled at baseline. Written as DNA, the CDR3 is TGTGCCATCTCACAGGGTCGGGACACTGAAGCTTTCTTT. It yields the protein CAISQGRDTEAFF.